This T cell receptor (beta chain) was identified in a study of beta chain features in type 1 diabetes. Study context: Regarding age, gender and cell yields, patients proved similar to healthy donors. All samples yielded 85 million to 130 million examined sorted cells.

Study outcomes and limitations: TCRB CDR3 length was moderately but significantly reduced in all four CD4+ subsets of Type 1 diabetes patients.

The authors reverse transcribed all of the isolated RNA, so sequencing captured expressed TCRB transcripts. Sequenced by immunoSEQ multiplex PCR; TCRdb stores in-frame clones only, minus some. The sample includes 900,000 or so clones, roughly 16% of them seen just once. This clone was recorded a few times. Its antigen is unknown. The receptor comes from a woman between 18 and 29 years old in good health. Sequencing input: naive CD4+ T cells from blood.

The DNA of the CDR3 is TGTGCCAGCTCACCACTGGGGGCGAACGGCTACACCTTC. It codes for CASSPLGANGYTF. V usage is TRBV18 and J usage is TRBJ1-2; the D gene is possibly TRBD1 (6 bases). The CDR3 has 13 amino acids. From germline, CDR1 is KGHSH and CDR2 LQKENI. V was cut by 1 base and J by 8 bases, with 11 bases left in between.